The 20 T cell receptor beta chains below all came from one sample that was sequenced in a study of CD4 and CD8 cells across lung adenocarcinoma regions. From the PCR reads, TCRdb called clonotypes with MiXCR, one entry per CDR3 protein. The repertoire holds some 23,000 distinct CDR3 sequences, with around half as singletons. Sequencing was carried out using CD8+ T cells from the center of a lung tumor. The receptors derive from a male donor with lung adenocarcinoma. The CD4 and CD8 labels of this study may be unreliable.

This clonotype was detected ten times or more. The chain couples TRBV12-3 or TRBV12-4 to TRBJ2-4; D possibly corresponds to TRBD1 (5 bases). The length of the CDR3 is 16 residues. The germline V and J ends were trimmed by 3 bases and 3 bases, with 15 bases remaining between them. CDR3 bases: TGTGCCAGCAGTTTTACTGGCGGACAAGACAAAAACATTCAGTACTTC. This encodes CASSFTGGQDKNIQYF.

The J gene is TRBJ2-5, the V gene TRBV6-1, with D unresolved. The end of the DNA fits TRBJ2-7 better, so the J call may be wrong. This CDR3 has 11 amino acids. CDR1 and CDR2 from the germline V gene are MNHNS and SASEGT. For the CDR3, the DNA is TGTGCCAGCAGTAAGTCCTACGAGCAGTACTTC. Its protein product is CASSKSYEQYF.

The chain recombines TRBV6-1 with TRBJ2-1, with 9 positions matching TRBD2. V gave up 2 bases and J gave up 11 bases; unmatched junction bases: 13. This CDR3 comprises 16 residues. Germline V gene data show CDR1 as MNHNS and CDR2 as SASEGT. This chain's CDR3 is CASSETWASGTDKQFF. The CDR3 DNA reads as TGTGCCAGCAGTGAAACGTGGGCTAGCGGGACCGATAAGCAGTTCTTC.

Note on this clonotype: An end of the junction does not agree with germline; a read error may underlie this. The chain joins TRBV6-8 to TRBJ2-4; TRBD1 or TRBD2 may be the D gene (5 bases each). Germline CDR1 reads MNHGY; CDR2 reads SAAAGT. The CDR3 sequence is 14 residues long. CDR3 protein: CGSTGRWAKDMQYF. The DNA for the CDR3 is TGTGGCAGCACGGGGCGGTGGGCCAAAGACATGCAGTACTTC.

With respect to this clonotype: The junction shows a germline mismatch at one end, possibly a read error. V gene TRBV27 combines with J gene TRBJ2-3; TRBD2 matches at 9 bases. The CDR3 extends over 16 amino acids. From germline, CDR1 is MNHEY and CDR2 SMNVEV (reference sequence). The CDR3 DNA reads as TGTGCCAGCAGCTTATCGTTTCGACTAGCGGTAGACACTCAGTACTTT. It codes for CASSLSFRLAVDTQYF.

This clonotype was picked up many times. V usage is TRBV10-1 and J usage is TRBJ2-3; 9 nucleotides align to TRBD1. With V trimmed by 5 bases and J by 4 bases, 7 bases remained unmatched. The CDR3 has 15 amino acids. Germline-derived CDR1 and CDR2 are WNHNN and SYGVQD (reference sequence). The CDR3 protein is CASSPGTGSPDTQYF. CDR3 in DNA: TGCGCCAGCAGTCCTGGGACAGGGAGCCCAGATACGCAGTATTTT.

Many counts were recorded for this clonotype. The CDR3 spells CASNSASGSRHEQYF. For the CDR3, the DNA is TGTGCCAGCAACTCCGCGAGCGGGAGTAGACACGAGCAGTACTTC. The rearrangement joins TRBV6-1 to TRBJ2-1; 8 positions match TRBD2. The J call may be in error: the DNA end matches TRBJ2-7 better. Per germline, CDR1 MNHNS and CDR2 SASEGT. This CDR3 is 15 amino acids long.

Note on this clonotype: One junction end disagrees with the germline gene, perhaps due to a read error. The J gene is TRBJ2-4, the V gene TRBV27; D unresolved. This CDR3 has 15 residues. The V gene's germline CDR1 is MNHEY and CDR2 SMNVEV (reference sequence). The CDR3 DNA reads TGTGCCAGCACCTCGGGCCGGAGAGGCACAGACATGCAGTACTTC. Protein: CASTSGRRGTDMQYF.

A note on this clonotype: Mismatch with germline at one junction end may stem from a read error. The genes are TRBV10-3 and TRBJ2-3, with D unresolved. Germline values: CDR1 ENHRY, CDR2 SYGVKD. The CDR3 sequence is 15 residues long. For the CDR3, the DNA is TGTGCCAGCAGTGAGTCTAAGACTAGCACAGATACGCAGTATTTT. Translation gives CASSESKTSTDTQYF.

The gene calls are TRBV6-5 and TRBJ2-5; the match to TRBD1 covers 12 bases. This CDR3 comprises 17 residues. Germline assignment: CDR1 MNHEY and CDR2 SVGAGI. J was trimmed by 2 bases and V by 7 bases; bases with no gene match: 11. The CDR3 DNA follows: TGTGCCAGCATTAGGGACAGGGGGCGCAGTAGGCAAGAGACCCAGTACTTC. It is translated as CASIRDRGRSRQETQYF.

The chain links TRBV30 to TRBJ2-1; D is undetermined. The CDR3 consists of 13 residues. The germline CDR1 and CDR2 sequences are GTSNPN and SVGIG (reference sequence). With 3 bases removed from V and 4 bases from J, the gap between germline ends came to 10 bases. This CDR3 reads CAWRARRYNEQFF. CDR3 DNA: TGTGCCTGGAGGGCACGGCGGTACAATGAGCAGTTCTTC. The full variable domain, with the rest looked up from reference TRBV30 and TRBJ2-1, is SQTIHQWPATLVQPVGSPLSLECTVEGTSNPNLYWYRQAAGRGLQLLFYSVGIGQISSEVPQNLSASRPQDRQFILSSKKLLLSDSGFYLCAWRARRYNEQFFGPGTRLTVL.

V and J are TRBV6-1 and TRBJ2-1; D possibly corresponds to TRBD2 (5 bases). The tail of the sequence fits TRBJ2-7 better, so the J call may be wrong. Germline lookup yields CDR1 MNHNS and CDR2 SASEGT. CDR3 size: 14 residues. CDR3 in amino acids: CASSGEGRRYEQYF. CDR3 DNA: TGTGCCAGCAGTGGTGAGGGCCGTCGCTACGAGCAGTACTTC.

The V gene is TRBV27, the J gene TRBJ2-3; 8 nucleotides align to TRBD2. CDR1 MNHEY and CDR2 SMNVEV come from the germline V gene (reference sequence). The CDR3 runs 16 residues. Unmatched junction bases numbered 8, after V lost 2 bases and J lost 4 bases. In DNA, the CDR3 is TGTGCCAGCAGTTTACGCGGAGCGGGAGCCTCAGATACGCAGTATTTT. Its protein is CASSLRGAGASDTQYF.

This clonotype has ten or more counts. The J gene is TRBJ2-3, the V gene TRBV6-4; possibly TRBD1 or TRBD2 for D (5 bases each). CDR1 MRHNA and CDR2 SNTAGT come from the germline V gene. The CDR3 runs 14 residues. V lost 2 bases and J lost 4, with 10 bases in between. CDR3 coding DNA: TGTGCCAGCAGTGACCGTGGGGGTGCAGATACGCAGTATTTT. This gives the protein CASSDRGGADTQYF.

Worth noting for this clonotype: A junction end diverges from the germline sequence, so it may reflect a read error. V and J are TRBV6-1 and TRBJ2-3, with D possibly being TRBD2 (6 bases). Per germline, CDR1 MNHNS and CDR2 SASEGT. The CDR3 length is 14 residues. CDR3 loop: CAGRLGGDPDTQYF. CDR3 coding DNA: TGTGCGGGCAGACTGGGGGGAGACCCAGATACCCAGTATTTT.

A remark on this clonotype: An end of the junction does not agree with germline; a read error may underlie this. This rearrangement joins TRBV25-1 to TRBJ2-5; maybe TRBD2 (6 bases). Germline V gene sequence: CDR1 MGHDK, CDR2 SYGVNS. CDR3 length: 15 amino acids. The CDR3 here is CARGEGGRGQDTQYF. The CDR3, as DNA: TGTGCCAGGGGTGAAGGCGGGCGGGGCCAAGATACCCAGTACTTC. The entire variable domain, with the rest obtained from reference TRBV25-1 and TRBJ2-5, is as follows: EADIYQTPRYLVIGTGKKITLECSQTMGHDKMYWYQQDPGMELHLIHYSYGVNSTEKGDLSSESTVSRIRTEHFPLTLESARPSHTSQYLCARGEGGRGQDTQYFGPGTRLLVL.

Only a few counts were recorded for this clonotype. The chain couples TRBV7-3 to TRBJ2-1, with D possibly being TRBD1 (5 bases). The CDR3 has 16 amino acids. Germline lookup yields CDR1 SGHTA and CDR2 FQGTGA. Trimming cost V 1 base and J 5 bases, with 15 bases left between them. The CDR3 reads CASSLKGGAVNNEQFF. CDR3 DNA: TGTGCCAGCAGCTTAAAGGGTGGGGCAGTTAACAATGAGCAGTTCTTC. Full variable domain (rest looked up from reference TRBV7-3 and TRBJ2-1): GAGVSQTPSNKVTEKGKYVELRCDPISGHTALYWYRQSLGQGPEFLIYFQGTGAADDSGLPNDRFFAVRPEGSVSTLKIQRTERGDSAVYLCASSLKGGAVNNEQFFGPGTRLTVL.

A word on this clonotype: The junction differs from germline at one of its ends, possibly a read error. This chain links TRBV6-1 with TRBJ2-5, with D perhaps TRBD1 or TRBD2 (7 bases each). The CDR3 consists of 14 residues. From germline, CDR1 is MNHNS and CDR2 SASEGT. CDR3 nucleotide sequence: TGTGCGGGCAGGGGGGGCCTAGACAAAGAGATCCAGTACTTC. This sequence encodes CAGRGGLDKEIQYF.

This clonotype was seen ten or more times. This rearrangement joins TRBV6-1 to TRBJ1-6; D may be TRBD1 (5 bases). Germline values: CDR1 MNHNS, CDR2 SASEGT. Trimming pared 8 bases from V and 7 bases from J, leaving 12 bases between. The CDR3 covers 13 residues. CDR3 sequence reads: CASGGSRNSPLHF. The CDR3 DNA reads TGTGCCAGCGGGGGGTCCAGAAATTCACCCCTCCACTTT.

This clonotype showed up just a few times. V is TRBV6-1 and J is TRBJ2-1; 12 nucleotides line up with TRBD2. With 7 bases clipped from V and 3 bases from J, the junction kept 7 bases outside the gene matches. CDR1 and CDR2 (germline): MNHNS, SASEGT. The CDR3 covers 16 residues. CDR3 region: CASMPSGGVIYNEQFF. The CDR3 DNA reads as TGTGCCAGCATGCCTAGCGGGGGGGTGATCTACAATGAGCAGTTCTTC.